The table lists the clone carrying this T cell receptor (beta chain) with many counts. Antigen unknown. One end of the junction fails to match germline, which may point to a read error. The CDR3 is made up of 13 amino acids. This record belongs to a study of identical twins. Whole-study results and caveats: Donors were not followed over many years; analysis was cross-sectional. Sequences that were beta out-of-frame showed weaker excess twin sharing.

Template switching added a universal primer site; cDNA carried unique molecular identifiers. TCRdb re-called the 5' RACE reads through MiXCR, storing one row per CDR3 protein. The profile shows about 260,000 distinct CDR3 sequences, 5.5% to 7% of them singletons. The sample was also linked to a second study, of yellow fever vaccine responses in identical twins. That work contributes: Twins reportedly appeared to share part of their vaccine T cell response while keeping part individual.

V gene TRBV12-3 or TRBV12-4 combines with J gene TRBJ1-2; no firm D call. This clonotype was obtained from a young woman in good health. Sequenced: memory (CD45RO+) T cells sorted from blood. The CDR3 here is CASSLGSLYGYTF. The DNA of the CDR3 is TGTGCCAGCAGCTTAGGGAGCCTCTATGGCTACACCTTC.